The present TCR beta chain was sequenced within a study of blood T cells in healthy people across ages. The authors ran a second PCR of about 6 to 11 cycles using a sample-barcoded 5' primer and a J-beta primer mix. TCRdb processed the 5' RACE reads anew with MiXCR; each CDR3 protein has one entry. The sample consists of about 1.6 million distinct CDR3 sequences, 30% to 40% of them appearing once. The CDR3 covers 18 residues. V shed 5 bases, J shed 6 bases, and the junction held 17 bases outside the gene matches. The V gene's germline CDR1 is SEHNR and CDR2 FQNEAQ (reference sequence). This clonotype has more than one count but fewer than ten.

The sequence came from a woman in her thirties in good health. The specimen was blood. The rearrangement uses TRBV7-9 and TRBJ2-1, with 9 bases lining up with TRBD2. DNA for the CDR3: TGTGCCAGCAGCCAAAGCACACTAGCGGGTGTCGTTGGCAATGAGCAGTTCTTC. It codes for CASSQSTLAGVVGNEQFF.